The clone carrying this T cell receptor beta chain was detected many times. TCRdb called the RT-PCR reads again in MiXCR, with one record for every CDR3 protein. The table includes about 680,000 distinct CDR3 sequences, 14% detected once. The sample was memory CD4+ T cells from blood. This sequence was found in a female donor in good health, serving as a healthy control.

The CDR3 DNA follows: TGCAGTGCCCGCGGACAGGTGGTCTACGAGCAGTACTTC. It translates to CSARGQVVYEQYF. The chain employs TRBV20-1 and TRBJ2-7; 7 bases align to TRBD1. V lost 6 bases, J lost 3 bases, and 8 bases stayed unmatched. Per the germline V gene, CDR1 is DFQATT and CDR2 is SNEGSKA (reference sequence). The CDR3 spans 13 residues.